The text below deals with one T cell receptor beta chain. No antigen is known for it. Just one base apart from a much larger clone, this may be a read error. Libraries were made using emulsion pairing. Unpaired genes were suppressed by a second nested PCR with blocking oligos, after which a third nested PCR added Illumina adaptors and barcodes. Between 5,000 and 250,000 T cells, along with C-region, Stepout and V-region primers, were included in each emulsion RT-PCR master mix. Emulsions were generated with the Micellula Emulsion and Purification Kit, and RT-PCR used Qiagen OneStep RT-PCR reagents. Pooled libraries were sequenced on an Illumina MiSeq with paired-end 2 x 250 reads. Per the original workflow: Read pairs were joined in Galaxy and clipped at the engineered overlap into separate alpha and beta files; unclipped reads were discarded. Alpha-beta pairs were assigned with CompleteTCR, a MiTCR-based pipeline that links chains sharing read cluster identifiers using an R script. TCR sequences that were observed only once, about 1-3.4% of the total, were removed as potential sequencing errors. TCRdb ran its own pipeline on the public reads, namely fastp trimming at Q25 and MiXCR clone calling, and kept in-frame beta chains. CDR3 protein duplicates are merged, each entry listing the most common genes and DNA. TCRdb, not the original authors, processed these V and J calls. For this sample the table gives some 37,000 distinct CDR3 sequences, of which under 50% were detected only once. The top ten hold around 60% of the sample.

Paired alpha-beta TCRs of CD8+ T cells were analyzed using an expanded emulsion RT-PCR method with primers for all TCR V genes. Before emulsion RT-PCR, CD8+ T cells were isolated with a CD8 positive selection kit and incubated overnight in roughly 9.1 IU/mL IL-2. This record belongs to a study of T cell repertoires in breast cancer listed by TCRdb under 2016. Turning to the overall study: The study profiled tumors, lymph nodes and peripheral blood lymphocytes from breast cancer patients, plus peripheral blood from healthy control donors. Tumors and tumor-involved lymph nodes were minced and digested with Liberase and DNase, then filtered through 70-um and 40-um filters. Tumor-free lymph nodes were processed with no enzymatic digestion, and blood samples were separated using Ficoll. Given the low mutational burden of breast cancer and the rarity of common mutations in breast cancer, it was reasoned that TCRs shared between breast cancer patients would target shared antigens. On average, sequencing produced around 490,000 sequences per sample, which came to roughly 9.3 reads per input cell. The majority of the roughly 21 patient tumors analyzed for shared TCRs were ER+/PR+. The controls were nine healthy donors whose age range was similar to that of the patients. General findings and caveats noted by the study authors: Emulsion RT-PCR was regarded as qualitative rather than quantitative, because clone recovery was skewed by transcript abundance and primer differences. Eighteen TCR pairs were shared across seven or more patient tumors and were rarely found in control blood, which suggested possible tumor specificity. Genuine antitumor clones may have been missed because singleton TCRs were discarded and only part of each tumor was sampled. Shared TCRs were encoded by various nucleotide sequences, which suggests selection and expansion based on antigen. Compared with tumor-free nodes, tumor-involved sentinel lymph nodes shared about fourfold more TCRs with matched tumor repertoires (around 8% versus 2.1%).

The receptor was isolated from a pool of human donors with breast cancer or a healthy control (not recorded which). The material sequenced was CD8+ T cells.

CDR3 sequence: CASKLAGGDVYEQYF. In nucleotides, the sequence is TGTGCCAGCAAGCTTGCGGGGGGGGACGTCTACGAGCAGTACTTC. In this chain, TRBV6-6 is recombined with TRBJ2-7; TRBD2 agrees with 9 junctional bases. The germline V gene (reference sequence) gives CDR1 as MNHNY and CDR2 as SVGAGI. For this chain, trimming is 7 bases at the V end and 3 bases at the J end, and the number of junction bases without a gene match is 10. There are 15 amino acids in the CDR3, from cysteine to phenylalanine inclusive. Only CDR3 DNA remains: 45 bases, in frame from the first base.